These 12 T cell receptor beta chains came from one sample sequenced in a study of shared clonotypes between healthy human individuals. TCRdb's table, derived via immunoSEQ multiplex PCR, lists solely in-frame clones and lacks some. The sample shows millions of clones, 85% to 95% of them seen only once. Sequencing was carried out using naive CD4+ T cells sorted from blood. Subset described: CD45RA+ positively selected. The receptor source for this set is a man between 18 and 35 years old in good health.

The V call is TRBV10-3, the J call TRBJ1-6; D not resolved. Deletions cut 3 bases from V and 9 bases from J, with 6 bases between. Germline values: CDR1 ENHRY, CDR2 SYGVKD. The CDR3 totals 12 residues. The CDR3 nucleotides read TGTGCCATCAGTGAAGGGAGTTCACCCCTCCACTTT. It translates to CAISEGSSPLHF.

V is TRBV5-4 and J is TRBJ2-3; D is unclear. The CDR3 has 13 amino acids. V lost 1 base, J lost 0 bases, and 3 bases lay in between. Looked up from germline, CDR1 is SGHNT and CDR2 is YYREEE (reference sequence). CDR3 sequence: CASSLRSTDTQYF. The CDR3 bases are TGTGCCAGCAGCTTGAGGAGCACAGATACGCAGTATTTT. Full variable domain (outside the CDR3, taken from reference TRBV5-4 and TRBJ2-3): ETGVTQSPTHLIKTRGQQVTLRCSSQSGHNTVSWYQQALGQGPQFIFQYYREEENGRGNFPPRFSGLQFPNYSSELNVNALELDDSALYLCASSLRSTDTQYFGPGTRLTVL.

This chain joins TRBV4-1 and TRBJ2-3; possibly TRBD1 for D (6 bases). The CDR3 covers 17 residues. Germline V gene lookup returns CDR1 MGHRA and CDR2 YSYEKL. Trimming shortened V by 3 bases and J by 1 base, and 17 bases separated the two germline ends. The DNA for the CDR3 is TGCGCCAGCAGCCAGCAGAGTTGGGGGCAGGGCACAGATACGCAGTATTTT. Translating gives CASSQQSWGQGTDTQYF.

The J gene is TRBJ1-2, the V gene TRBV7-9; weak D call: TRBD1 (5 bases). This CDR3 comprises 14 residues. CDR1 is SEHNR and CDR2 is FQNEAQ in the germline V gene (reference sequence). The ends were cut back, 5 bases at V and 8 bases at J, with 18 bases in the middle. The CDR3 loop reads CASSRDGSRGGYTF. The CDR3 region has the DNA TGTGCCAGCAGCCGCGATGGGTCGCGGGGGGGCTACACCTTC. The whole variable domain, remainder taken from reference TRBV7-9 and TRBJ1-2, is DTGVSQNPRHKITKRGQNVTFRCDPISEHNRLYWYRQTLGQGPEFLTYFQNEAQLEKSRLLSDRFSAERPKGSFSTLEIQRTEQGDSAMYLCASSRDGSRGGYTFGSGTRLTVV.

V usage is TRBV10-3 and J usage is TRBJ1-5; tentative D call: TRBD1 (6 bases). The CDR3 sequence is 15 residues long. Trimming pared 3 bases from V and 6 bases from J, leaving 15 bases between. Looked up from germline, CDR1 is ENHRY and CDR2 is SYGVKD. The CDR3, as DNA: TGTGCCATCAGTGACGGACAGACAACGGGTCAGCCCCAGCATTTT. Its protein is CAISDGQTTGQPQHF.

Worth noting for this clone: The same CDR3 arises from other DNA sequences in this sample as well. This sequence joins TRBV5-1 and TRBJ2-3; D remains unclear. This CDR3 comprises 12 residues. V was pared by 0 bases and J by 4 bases, with 3 bases between. Germline CDR1 SGHRS, CDR2 YFSETQ. The CDR3 DNA is TGCGCCAGCAGCTTGGTGTCAGATACGCAGTATTTT. It yields the protein CASSLVSDTQYF.

V usage is TRBV6-6 and J usage is TRBJ2-7, with TRBD1 as a possible D gene (6 bases). V lost 2 bases and J 3 bases, leaving 14 bases between the germline ends. The CDR3 totals 15 residues. Germline values: CDR1 MNHNY, CDR2 SVGAGI (reference sequence). In nucleotides, the CDR3 is TGTGCCAGCAGTTACCCCGACAGGTTCTACTACGAGCAGTACTTC. Encoded protein: CASSYPDRFYYEQYF.

The chain uses TRBV6-1 and TRBJ2-3; no clear D. V gave up 2 bases and J gave up 5 bases, with 14 bases separating them. Germline V gene sequence: CDR1 MNHNS, CDR2 SASEGT. The CDR3 has 15 residues. This chain's CDR3 is CASSERRPLGDTQYF. The CDR3 nucleotides are TGTGCCAGCAGTGAACGGCGCCCCTTAGGAGATACGCAGTATTTT.

The genes are TRBV5-1 and TRBJ2-5; D call uncertain. The CDR3 is 13 amino acids. CDR1 and CDR2 from the germline V gene are SGHRS and YFSETQ. The V end was cut by 7 bases, the J end by 1 base, with 11 bases between. CDR3 in amino acids: CASSRWPQETQYF. In nucleotides, the CDR3 is TGCGCCAGCTCCCGATGGCCCCAAGAGACCCAGTACTTC.

This rearrangement joins TRBV11-3 to TRBJ1-2, with unresolved D. This CDR3 has 15 amino acids. Germline lookup yields CDR1 SGHNT and CDR2 YENEEA. V gave up 0 bases and J gave up 7 bases, with 15 bases separating them. The CDR3 loop is CASSLDRTSHRGYTF. CDR3 nucleotides: TGTGCCAGCAGCTTAGATAGGACCTCCCATCGTGGCTACACCTTC.

As to this clone: This specimen includes other DNA sequences encoding the same CDR3. The chain is built from TRBV28 and TRBJ1-5, with TRBD1 as a possible D gene (6 bases). There are 13 residues in the CDR3. CDR1 and CDR2 (germline): MDHEN, SYDVKM. Trimming removed 4 bases from V and 7 bases from J, with 11 bases in between. The CDR3 DNA is TGTGCCAGCAGTTCTCGGGACAACCAGCCCCAGCATTTT. Translating it yields CASSSRDNQPQHF.

The CDR3 nucleotides read TGTGCCAGCGGCTGGGCGGGGGCGAACACCGGGGAGCTGTTTTTT. Protein sequence: CASGWAGANTGELFF. This rearrangement joins TRBV28 to TRBJ2-2; 7 nucleotides align to TRBD2. J was trimmed by 0 bases and V by 8 bases; bases with no gene match: 6. This CDR3 has 15 residues. Germline CDR1 reads MDHEN; CDR2 reads SYDVKM.